This TCR beta chain was captured by sequencing in a study of T cell responses to AZD1222 COVID-19 vaccine. General study findings and limits: In the spike-specific TCR repertoire, nearly half reportedly target unmutated variant regions. Clonal diversity was possibly underestimated, and the donors were mostly white British, with more females.

Trimming took 0 bases from V and 5 from J, leaving 3 bases between them. The CDR3 loop spans 12 amino acids. Germline V gene lookup returns CDR1 MRHNA and CDR2 SNTAGT. About this clone itself: Its antigen is unknown. Other DNA variants within this sample encode the same CDR3.

The protocol was immunoSEQ multiplex PCR, while the TCRdb copy is restricted to in-frame clones and leaves out a portion. This sample yields some 100,000 clones, of which approximately 87% are seen a single time; roughly 3% belongs to the top ten. This clonotype was sampled from an adult in good health. Here the sequenced sample was peripheral blood, taken on day 0 of AZD1222 vaccination. This chain joins TRBV6-4 and TRBJ2-3; D not resolved. Here the CDR3 DNA reads TGTGCCAGCAGTGACTCGGGAGATACGCAGTATTTT. As protein: CASSDSGDTQYF.